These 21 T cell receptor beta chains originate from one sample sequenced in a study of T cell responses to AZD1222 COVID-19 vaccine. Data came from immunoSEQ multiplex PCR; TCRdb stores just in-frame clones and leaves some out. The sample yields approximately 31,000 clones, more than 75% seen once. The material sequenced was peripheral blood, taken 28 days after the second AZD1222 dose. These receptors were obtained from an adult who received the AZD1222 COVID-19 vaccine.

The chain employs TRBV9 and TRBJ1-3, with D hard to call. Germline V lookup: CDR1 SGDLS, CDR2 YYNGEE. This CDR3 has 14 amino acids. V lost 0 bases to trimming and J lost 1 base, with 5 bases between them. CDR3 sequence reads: CASSVVDSGNTIYF. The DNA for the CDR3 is TGTGCCAGCAGCGTAGTGGATTCTGGAAACACCATATATTTT.

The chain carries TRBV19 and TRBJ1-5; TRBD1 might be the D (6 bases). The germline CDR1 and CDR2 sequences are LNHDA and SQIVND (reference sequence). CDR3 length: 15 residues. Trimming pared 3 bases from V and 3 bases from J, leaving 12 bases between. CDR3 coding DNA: TGTGCCAGTAGTATGCCCCGGACAGTCAATCAGCCCCAGCATTTT. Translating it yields CASSMPRTVNQPQHF.

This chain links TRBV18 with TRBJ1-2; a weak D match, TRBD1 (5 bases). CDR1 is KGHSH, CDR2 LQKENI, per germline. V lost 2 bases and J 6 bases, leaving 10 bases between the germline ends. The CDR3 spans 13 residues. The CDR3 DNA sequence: TGTGCCAGCTCACCAGGGGGATGGGATGGCTACACCTTC. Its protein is CASSPGGWDGYTF. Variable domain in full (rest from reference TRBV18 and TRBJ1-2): NAGVMQNPRHLVRRRGQEARLRCSPMKGHSHVYWYRQLPEEGLKFMVYLQKENIIDESGMPKERFSAEFPKEGPSILRIQQVVRGDSAAYFCASSPGGWDGYTFGSGTRLTVV.

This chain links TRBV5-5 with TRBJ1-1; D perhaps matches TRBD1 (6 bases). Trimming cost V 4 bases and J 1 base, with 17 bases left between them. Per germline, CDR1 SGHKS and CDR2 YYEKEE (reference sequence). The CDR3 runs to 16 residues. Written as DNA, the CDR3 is TGTGCCAGCAGCCCAGTAAAGGGGGGGCAGAACACTGAAGCTTTCTTT. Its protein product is CASSPVKGGQNTEAFF.

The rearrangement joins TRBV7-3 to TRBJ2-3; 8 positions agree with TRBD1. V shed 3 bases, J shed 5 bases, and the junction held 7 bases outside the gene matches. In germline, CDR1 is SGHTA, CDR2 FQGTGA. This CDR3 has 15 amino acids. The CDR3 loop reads CASSLQGARGDTQYF. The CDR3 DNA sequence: TGTGCCAGCAGCTTGCAGGGGGCCAGGGGAGATACGCAGTATTTT. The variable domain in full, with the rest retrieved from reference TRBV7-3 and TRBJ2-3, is GAGVSQTPSNKVTEKGKYVELRCDPISGHTALYWYRQSLGQGPEFLIYFQGTGAADDSGLPNDRFFAVRPEGSVSTLKIQRTERGDSAVYLCASSLQGARGDTQYFGPGTRLTVL.

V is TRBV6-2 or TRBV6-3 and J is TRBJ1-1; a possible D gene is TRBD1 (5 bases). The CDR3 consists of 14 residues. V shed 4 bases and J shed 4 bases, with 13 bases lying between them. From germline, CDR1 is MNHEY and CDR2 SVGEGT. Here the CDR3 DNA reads TGTGCCAGCAGTTCCCCAAGACAGTCCACTGAAGCTTTCTTT. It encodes CASSSPRQSTEAFF.

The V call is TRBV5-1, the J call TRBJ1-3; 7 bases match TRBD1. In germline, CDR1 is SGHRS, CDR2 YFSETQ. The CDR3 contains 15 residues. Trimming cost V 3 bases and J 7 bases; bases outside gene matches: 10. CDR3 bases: TGCGCCAGCAGCTCGACTCCGGGACAGTTGAACACCATATATTTT. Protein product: CASSSTPGQLNTIYF.

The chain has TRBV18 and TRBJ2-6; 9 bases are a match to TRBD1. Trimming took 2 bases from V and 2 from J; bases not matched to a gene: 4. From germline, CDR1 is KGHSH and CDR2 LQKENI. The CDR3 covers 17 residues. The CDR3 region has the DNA TGTGCCAGCTCACCAACACAGGGGGCGCCTGGGGCCAACGTCCTGACTTTC. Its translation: CASSPTQGAPGANVLTF.

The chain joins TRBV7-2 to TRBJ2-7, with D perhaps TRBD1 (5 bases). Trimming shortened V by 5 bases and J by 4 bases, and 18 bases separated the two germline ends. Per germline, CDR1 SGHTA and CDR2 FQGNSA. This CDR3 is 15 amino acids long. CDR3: CASSLQGSSGYEQYF. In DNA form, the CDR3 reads TGTGCCAGCAGCCTCCAGGGCAGTTCGGGTTACGAGCAGTACTTC. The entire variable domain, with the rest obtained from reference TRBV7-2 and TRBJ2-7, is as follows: GAGVSQSPSNKVTEKGKDVELRCDPISGHTALYWYRQSLGQGLEFLIYFQGNSAPDKSGLPSDRFSAERTGGSVSTLTIQRTQQEDSAVYLCASSLQGSSGYEQYFGPGTRLTVT.

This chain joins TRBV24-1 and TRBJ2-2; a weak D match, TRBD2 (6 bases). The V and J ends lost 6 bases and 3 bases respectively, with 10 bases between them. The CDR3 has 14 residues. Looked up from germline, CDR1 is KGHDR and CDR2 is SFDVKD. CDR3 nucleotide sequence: TGTGCCACCAGTATGGGAGGAGACACCGGGGAGCTGTTTTTT. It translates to CATSMGGDTGELFF.

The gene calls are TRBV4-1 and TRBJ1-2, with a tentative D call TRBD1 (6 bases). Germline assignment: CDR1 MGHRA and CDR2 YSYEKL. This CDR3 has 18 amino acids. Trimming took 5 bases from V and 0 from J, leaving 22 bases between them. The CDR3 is CASSSIGQGIYSNYGYTF. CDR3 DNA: TGCGCCAGCAGCAGTATTGGTCAGGGGATATATTCTAACTATGGCTACACCTTC.

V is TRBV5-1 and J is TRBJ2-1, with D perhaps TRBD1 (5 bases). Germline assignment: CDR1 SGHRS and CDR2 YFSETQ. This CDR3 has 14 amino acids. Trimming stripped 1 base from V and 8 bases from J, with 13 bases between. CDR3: CASSLSGARDEQFF. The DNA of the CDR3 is TGCGCCAGCAGCTTGAGTGGGGCTAGAGATGAGCAGTTCTTC.

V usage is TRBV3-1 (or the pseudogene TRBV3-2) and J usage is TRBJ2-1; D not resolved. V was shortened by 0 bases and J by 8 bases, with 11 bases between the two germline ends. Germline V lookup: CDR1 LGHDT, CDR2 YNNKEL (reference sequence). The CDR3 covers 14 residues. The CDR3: CASSQDQGWDEQFF. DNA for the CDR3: TGTGCCAGCAGCCAAGATCAAGGATGGGATGAGCAGTTCTTC.

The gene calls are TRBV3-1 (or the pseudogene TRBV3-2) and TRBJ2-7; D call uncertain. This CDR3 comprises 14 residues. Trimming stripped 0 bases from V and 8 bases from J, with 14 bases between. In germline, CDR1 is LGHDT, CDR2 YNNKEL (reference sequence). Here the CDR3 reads CASSQDLTPRKQYF. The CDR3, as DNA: TGTGCCAGCAGCCAAGATTTGACGCCCCGCAAGCAGTACTTC.

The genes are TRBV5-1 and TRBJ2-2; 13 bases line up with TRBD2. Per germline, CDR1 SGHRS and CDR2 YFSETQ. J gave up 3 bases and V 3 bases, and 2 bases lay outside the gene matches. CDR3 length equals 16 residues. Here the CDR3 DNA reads TGCGCCAGCAGCTGGGGGACTAGCGGGGACACCGGGGAGCTGTTTTTT. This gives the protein CASSWGTSGDTGELFF.

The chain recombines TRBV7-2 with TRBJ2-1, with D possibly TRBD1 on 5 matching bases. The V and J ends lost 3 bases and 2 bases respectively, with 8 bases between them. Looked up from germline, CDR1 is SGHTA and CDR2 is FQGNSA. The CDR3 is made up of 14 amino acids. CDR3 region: CASSFQGTYNEQFF. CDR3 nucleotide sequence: TGTGCCAGCAGCTTCCAGGGAACCTACAATGAGCAGTTCTTC.

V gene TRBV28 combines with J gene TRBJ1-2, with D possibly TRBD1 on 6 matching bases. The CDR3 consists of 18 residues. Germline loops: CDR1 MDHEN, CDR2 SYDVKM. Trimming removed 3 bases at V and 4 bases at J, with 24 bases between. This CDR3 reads CASSLGAGAAKGFYGYTF. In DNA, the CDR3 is TGTGCCAGCAGTTTGGGGGCTGGGGCCGCGAAAGGGTTCTATGGCTACACCTTC.

DNA for the CDR3: TGTGCCAGCAGTATGGGAGATACGCAGTATTTT. Translating it yields CASSMGDTQYF. This chain joins TRBV27 and TRBJ2-3; no clear D. Germline V gene sequence: CDR1 MNHEY, CDR2 SMNVEV (reference sequence). The CDR3 has 11 residues. Trimming cost V 5 bases and J 5 bases, with 5 bases left between them.

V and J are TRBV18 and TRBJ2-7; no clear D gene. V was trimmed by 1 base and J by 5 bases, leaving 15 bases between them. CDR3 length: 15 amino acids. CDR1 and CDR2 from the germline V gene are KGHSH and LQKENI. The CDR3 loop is CASSPRFRSGDEQYF. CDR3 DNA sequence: TGTGCCAGCTCACCACGGTTCAGATCTGGCGACGAGCAGTACTTC.

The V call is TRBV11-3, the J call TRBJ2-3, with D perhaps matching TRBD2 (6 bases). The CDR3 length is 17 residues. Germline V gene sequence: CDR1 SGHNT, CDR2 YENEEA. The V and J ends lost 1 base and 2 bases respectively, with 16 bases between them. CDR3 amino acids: CASSLAGGTGYTDTQYF. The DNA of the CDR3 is TGTGCCAGCAGCTTAGCCGGGGGTACCGGATACACAGATACGCAGTATTTT.

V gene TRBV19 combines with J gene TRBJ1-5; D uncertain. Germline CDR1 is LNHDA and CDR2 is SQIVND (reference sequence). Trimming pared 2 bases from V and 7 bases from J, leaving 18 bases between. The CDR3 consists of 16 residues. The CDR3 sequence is CASSIIGYSVRQPQHF. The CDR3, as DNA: TGTGCCAGTAGTATAATAGGGTACTCCGTGAGGCAGCCCCAGCATTTT.